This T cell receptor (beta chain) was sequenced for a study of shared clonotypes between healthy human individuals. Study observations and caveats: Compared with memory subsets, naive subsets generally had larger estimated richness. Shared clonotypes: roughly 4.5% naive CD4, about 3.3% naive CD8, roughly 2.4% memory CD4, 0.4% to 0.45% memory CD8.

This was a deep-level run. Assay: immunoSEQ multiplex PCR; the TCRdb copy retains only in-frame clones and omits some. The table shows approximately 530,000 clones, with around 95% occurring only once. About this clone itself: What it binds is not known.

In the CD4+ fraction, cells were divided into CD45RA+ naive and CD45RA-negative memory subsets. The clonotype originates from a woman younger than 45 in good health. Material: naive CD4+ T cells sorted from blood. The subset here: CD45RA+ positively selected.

CDR3 coding DNA: TGTGCCAGCAGCCAAGATAAGGGACGCGAACACAATGAGCAGTTCTTC. Its protein product is CASSQDKGREHNEQFF. V is TRBV4-2 and J is TRBJ2-1; either TRBD1 or TRBD2 may fit D (5 bases each). CDR1 and CDR2 (germline): LGHNA, YNFKEQ. The V and J ends lost 0 bases and 5 bases respectively, with 14 bases between them. CDR3 length: 16 residues.